This T cell receptor (beta chain) was sequenced in a study of shared clonotypes between healthy human individuals. The study, taken as a whole, reports: Despite large depth, rarefaction showed incomplete sorted-subset sequencing. The sole specimen, blood, was sampled, and tissue repertoires likely differ. Memory subsets generally showed lower estimated richness than naive subsets. Relative to their counterparts shared across all four donors, non-shared clonotypes exhibited diminished generation probabilities.

Using immunoSEQ multiplex PCR, the repertoire was profiled, and TCRdb retains in-frame clones only, with some absent. The sample has around 2,000,000 clones; about 94% are singletons. Comments on this clone: Its antigen is not identified.

Positively selected for CCR7, the CD45RO-negative cells used as naive CD8 cells excluded terminally differentiated effector memory CD45RA+ cells. The CDR3 extends over 19 amino acids. This receptor was taken from a man between 18 and 29 years old in good health. The chain combines TRBV12-2 with TRBJ1-4; the listed D gene, TRBD1, was not tested against the DNA. TRBV12-2 constitutes a pseudogene. Material for sequencing was naive CD8+ T cells sorted from blood. CDR3 protein: CASRPYLRDSTVYNEKLFF. CDR3 bases: TGTGCAAGTCGCCCGTACCTCCGGGACAGTACAGTTTATAATGAAAAGCTGTTTTTT.